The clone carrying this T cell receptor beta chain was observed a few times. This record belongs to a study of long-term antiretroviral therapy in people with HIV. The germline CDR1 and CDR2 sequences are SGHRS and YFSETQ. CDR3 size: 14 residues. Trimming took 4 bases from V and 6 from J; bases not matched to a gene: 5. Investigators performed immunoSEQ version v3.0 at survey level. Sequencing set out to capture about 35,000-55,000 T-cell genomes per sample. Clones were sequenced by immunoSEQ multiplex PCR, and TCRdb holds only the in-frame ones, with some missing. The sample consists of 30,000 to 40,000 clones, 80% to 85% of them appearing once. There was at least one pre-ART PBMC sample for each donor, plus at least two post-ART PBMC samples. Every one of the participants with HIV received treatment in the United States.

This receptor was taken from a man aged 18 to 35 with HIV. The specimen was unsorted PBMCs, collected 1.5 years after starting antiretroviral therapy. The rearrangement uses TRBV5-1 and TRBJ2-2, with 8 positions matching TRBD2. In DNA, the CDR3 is TGCGCCAGCAGCCAGACTAGCGTATCCGGGGAGCTGTTTTTT. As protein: CASSQTSVSGELFF.